These 11 T cell receptor beta chains were all obtained from the same sample, sequenced in a study of breast tumors, draining lymph nodes, adjacent tissues. Breast cancer patients provided tissue from their axillary draining lymph nodes. TCRdb processed the multiplex PCR reads anew with MiXCR; each CDR3 protein has one entry. The repertoire has around 230,000 distinct CDR3 sequences, less than 35% of them found once; the top ten carry about 3.3%. The sequencing sample was made of axillary lymph node tissue. These receptors were collected from a female donor with breast cancer. Some clones in this sample may be carry-over from other donors' samples.

This clonotype occurred many times. The chain links TRBV2 to TRBJ1-6; the match to TRBD1 covers 8 bases. Per germline, CDR1 SNHLY and CDR2 FYNNEI. The CDR3 is made up of 15 amino acids. Trimming at V came to 3 bases and at J to 12 bases, leaving 10 bases not matched to a gene. CDR3 nucleotide sequence: TGTGCCAGCAGTGATGGGACAGGAATTGGGAGACCCCTCCACTTT. Its translation is CASSDGTGIGRPLHF.

The chain combines TRBV10-3 with TRBJ2-1, with TRBD2 matching 10 bases. The junction had 7 bases not matched to a gene; V was cut back by 3 bases and J by 8 bases. Germline assignment: CDR1 ENHRY and CDR2 SYGVKD. The CDR3 is 15 amino acids. CDR3 amino acids: CAISDGSGRIDEQFF. The CDR3 nucleotides read TGTGCCATCAGTGATGGTAGCGGGAGGATTGATGAGCAGTTCTTC.

V usage is TRBV7-3 and J usage is TRBJ2-2; the D is unclear. The CDR3 has 15 amino acids. The V and J ends lost 8 bases and 7 bases respectively, with 20 bases between them. The germline CDR1 and CDR2 sequences are SGHTA and FQGTGA. Here the CDR3 reads CASGPQHSFGGELFF. DNA of the CDR3: TGTGCCAGCGGGCCCCAACATTCCTTCGGCGGGGAGCTGTTTTTT.

This clonotype was seen ten or more times. V is TRBV9 and J is TRBJ2-2; 8 bases fit TRBD2. This CDR3 has 15 residues. Trimming at V came to 7 bases and at J to 4 bases, leaving 9 bases not matched to a gene. In germline, CDR1 is SGDLS, CDR2 YYNGEE. The CDR3 sequence is CASSKIGGGTGELFF. The DNA of the CDR3 is TGTGCCAGCTCTAAGATCGGGGGGGGCACCGGGGAGCTGTTTTTT.

This clonotype has ten or more counts. V and J are TRBV24-1 and TRBJ2-7; 9 nucleotides match TRBD1. V dropped 10 bases and J dropped 6; count of bases not matched to a gene: 3. The CDR3 has 11 amino acids. Germline V gene sequence: CDR1 KGHDR, CDR2 SFDVKD. The CDR3, as DNA: TGTGCCACTAACAGGGGGCCCGAGCAGTACTTC. Translated: CATNRGPEQYF.

With respect to this clonotype: A read error may explain this, as a much larger clone is one base away. The chain carries TRBV19 and TRBJ2-3; 7 nucleotides align to TRBD2. There are 16 residues in the CDR3. The ends lost 5 bases at V and 1 base at J; junction bases unmatched: 9. Germline V gene data show CDR1 as LNHDA and CDR2 as SQIVND (reference sequence). The CDR3 DNA reads TGTGCCAGTAGTCTATGGGAGGGACTCGGCACAGATACGCAGTATTTT. Translated, it gives CASSLWEGLGTDTQYF. The entire variable domain, with the rest obtained from reference TRBV19 and TRBJ2-3, is as follows: DGGITQSPKYLFRKEGQNVTLSCEQNLNHDAMYWYRQDPGQGLRLIYYSQIVNDFQKGDIAEGYSVSREKKESFPLTVTSAQKNPTAFYLCASSLWEGLGTDTQYFGPGTRLTVL.

This clonotype was recorded many times. Compared with germline, one end of the junction differs, possibly owing to a read error. The chain has TRBV7-3 and TRBJ1-2; 8 bases match TRBD1. CDR3 size: 16 residues. Germline CDR1 reads SGHTA; CDR2 reads FQGTGA. CDR3 bases: TGTGCCAGCACCTTACCCAAGGGACAGGTAGGATATGGCTACACCTTC. This sequence encodes CASTLPKGQVGYGYTF.

The chain employs TRBV2 and TRBJ1-1; TRBD1 matches at 8 bases. CDR1 is SNHLY and CDR2 is FYNNEI in the germline V gene. The CDR3 loop spans 14 amino acids. V lost 6 bases, J lost 4 bases, and 7 bases stayed unmatched. The CDR3 coding sequence is TGTGCCAGCAGAGGACAGGGTTTCGGCACTGAAGCTTTCTTT. Encoded protein: CASRGQGFGTEAFF.

The table lists this clonotype with a count of one. This could be a read error, since a much larger clone is one nucleotide away. The chain has TRBV4-2 and TRBJ2-7; 13 nucleotides align to TRBD2. Germline trimming cut 0 bases from V and 0 bases from J; bases unmatched to any gene: 2. The CDR3 extends over 17 amino acids. The germline CDR1 and CDR2 sequences are LGHNA and YNFKEQ. The CDR3, as DNA: TGTGCCAGCAGCCAAGAGACTAGCGGGGGGATCTCCTACGAGCAGTACTTC. Amino acids: CASSQETSGGISYEQYF.

This clonotype was seen a handful of times. This may come from a read error, since a much larger clone is one base off. The J gene is TRBJ2-7, the V gene TRBV20-1; TRBD2 matches at 9 bases. CDR3 length: 14 amino acids. V shed 1 base and J 6 bases; nucleotides not matched to a gene: 7. CDR1 is DFQATT, CDR2 SNEGSKA, per germline (reference sequence). In DNA, the CDR3 is TGCAGTGCTAGAGGGGTTAGCGGGAGAACCGAGCAGTACTTC. Amino acids: CSARGVSGRTEQYF.

This clonotype was found a few times. The chain employs TRBV7-2 and TRBJ1-1; tentatively, D is TRBD1 (6 bases). V lost 5 bases and J lost 1, with 11 bases in between. CDR3 length equals 14 residues. Germline CDR1 reads SGHTA; CDR2 reads FQGNSA. CDR3 protein: CASSPTGRNTEAFF. For the CDR3, the DNA is TGTGCCAGCAGCCCAACAGGGCGGAACACTGAAGCTTTCTTT.